These 31 T cell receptor beta chains were sequenced from one sample in a study of CD8+CD57+ T cells in acquired aplastic anemia. Genomic DNA was employed as the template in profiling TCR beta VDJ and CDR3. In TCRdb, the reads were re-called with MiXCR into one record per CDR3 protein. Of about 210,000 distinct CDR3 sequences in the sample, 34% are singletons; the top ten hold 0.9% to 1.2%. Sample: sorted CD4+, CD8+, or CD8+CD57+ T cells (not recorded which) from PBMCs. Source of these receptors: a human donor in good health, serving as a control.

The V gene is TRBV15, the J gene TRBJ1-2; 7 nucleotides align to TRBD1. Germline CDR1 LNHNV, CDR2 YYDKDF (reference sequence). This CDR3 has 16 amino acids. The J segment lost 2 bases and the V segment lost 3 bases, leaving 9 bases of the junction unmatched. The CDR3: CATSSSGTAINYGYTF. CDR3 nucleotide sequence: TGTGCCACCAGCAGTTCCGGGACAGCTATAAACTATGGCTACACCTTC.

In this sample, this clonotype turned up many times. The rearrangement uses TRBV4-2 and TRBJ2-1, with 10 positions matching TRBD2. Losses at the gene ends were 1 base for V and 4 bases for J; bases not matched to a gene: 7. CDR3 length: 17 residues. Germline CDR1 reads LGHNA; CDR2 reads YNFKEQ. The CDR3 protein is CASSQAGLADLYNEQFF. CDR3 coding DNA: TGTGCCAGCAGCCAAGCCGGACTAGCGGATCTATACAATGAGCAGTTCTTC.

This clonotype was seen at least ten times. This chain joins TRBV10-1 and TRBJ2-7; D gene ambiguous. Trimming shortened V by 2 bases and J by 9 bases, and 17 bases separated the two germline ends. The CDR3 consists of 14 residues. CDR1 and CDR2 from the germline V gene are WNHNN and SYGVQD (reference sequence). The CDR3 sequence: CASSELDGRLGQYF. In DNA form, the CDR3 reads TGCGCCAGCAGTGAGCTAGACGGCCGCCTTGGGCAGTACTTC.

The V call is TRBV20-1, the J call TRBJ2-3; D may be TRBD1 or TRBD2 (7 bases each). The CDR3 has 15 residues. The germline CDR1 and CDR2 sequences are DFQATT and SNEGSKA (reference sequence). Trimming took 0 bases from V and 6 from J, leaving 16 bases between them. CDR3 sequence reads: CSAREEQGRGDTQYF. CDR3 DNA: TGCAGTGCTAGAGAAGAACAGGGGCGGGGGGATACGCAGTATTTT.

The chain recombines TRBV10-2 with TRBJ2-7; TRBD1 matches at 8 bases. This CDR3 spans 14 amino acids. V was clipped by 5 bases and J by 4 bases; unmatched bases: 7. Germline V gene data show CDR1 as WSHSY and CDR2 as SAAADI. The CDR3 DNA is TGCGCCAGCAGTTCCGGGACAGGAGGTTACGAGCAGTACTTC. It specifies CASSSGTGGYEQYF.

This clonotype was recorded a few times. The chain combines TRBV6-1 with TRBJ1-5; possible D gene TRBD1, 6 bases. The CDR3 sequence is 14 residues long. Germline values: CDR1 MNHNS, CDR2 SASEGT. V was trimmed by 4 bases and J by 6 bases, leaving 13 bases between them. The CDR3 region is CASSGPGAPQPQHF. In nucleotides, the CDR3 is TGTGCCAGCAGTGGTCCAGGGGCTCCTCAGCCCCAGCATTTT.

Many counts were recorded for this clonotype. This rearrangement joins TRBV20-1 to TRBJ2-5; 11 nucleotides match TRBD2. The CDR3 length is 14 residues. V dropped 3 bases and J dropped 5; count of bases not matched to a gene: 5. CDR1 is DFQATT and CDR2 is SNEGSKA in the germline V gene (reference sequence). The CDR3 loop reads CSASSGGAGETQYF. DNA of the CDR3: TGCAGTGCTAGTAGCGGGGGGGCAGGGGAGACCCAGTACTTC.

This clonotype was seen many times. The chain links TRBV12-3 or TRBV12-4 to TRBJ2-7; D is perhaps TRBD2 (5 bases). Between the trimmed V and J ends, which lost 6 bases and 0 bases, there was a span of 12 bases. The CDR3 is made up of 14 amino acids. DNA for the CDR3: TGTGCCAGCAGGCGGACGGGGAGCTCCTACGAGCAGTACTTC. It encodes CASRRTGSSYEQYF.

This clonotype has at least ten counts. The chain is built from TRBV2 and TRBJ1-2; D perhaps matches TRBD1 (5 bases). Trimming removed 4 bases at V and 4 bases at J, with 10 bases between. The CDR3 consists of 13 residues. Germline CDR1 and CDR2: SNHLY and FYNNEI. The CDR3 spells CASSVGAGYGYTF. DNA of the CDR3: TGTGCCAGCAGTGTCGGGGCGGGCTATGGCTACACCTTC.

This clonotype was seen a single time. The V call is TRBV2, the J call TRBJ2-4, with D uncertain. CDR3 length equals 13 residues. The V end was cut by 1 base, the J end by 3 bases, with 4 bases between. Germline CDR1 reads SNHLY; CDR2 reads FYNNEI. The CDR3 loop reads CASSEVGKNIQYF. CDR3 bases: TGTGCCAGCAGTGAAGTCGGCAAAAACATTCAGTACTTC.

This clonotype has at least ten counts. The chain recombines TRBV5-1 with TRBJ2-7, with TRBD2 identical over 8 bases. V was clipped by 4 bases and J by 4 bases; unmatched bases: 10. Germline lookup yields CDR1 SGHRS and CDR2 YFSETQ. The CDR3 has 15 residues. CDR3 region: CASSQTIAGSYEQYF. The CDR3 nucleotides are TGCGCCAGCAGCCAGACTATAGCGGGAAGTTACGAGCAGTACTTC.

This clonotype was seen repeatedly, ten times or more. Sequence at one end of the junction differs from germline and may be a read error. The chain is built from TRBV29-1 and TRBJ1-2; a weak D match, TRBD1 (6 bases). Germline lookup yields CDR1 SQVTM and CDR2 ANQGSEA. CDR3 length equals 11 residues. DNA for the CDR3: TGCAGCGCTGAACAGGGTTATGGCTACACCTTC. It codes for CSAEQGYGYTF.

The chain uses TRBV6-1 and TRBJ1-1; the D is unclear. V was clipped by 6 bases and J by 4 bases, with 12 bases between them. The CDR3 spans 13 residues. CDR1 MNHNS and CDR2 SASEGT come from the germline V gene. This CDR3 is CASRKLTSTEAFF. CDR3 in DNA: TGTGCCAGCAGAAAGCTTACGAGCACTGAAGCTTTCTTT.

There are many counts of this clonotype. The V and J genes are TRBV11-1 and TRBJ2-1; D is uncertain. The germline gives CDR1 SGHAT, CDR2 FQDESV (reference sequence). V gave up 6 bases and J gave up 5 bases, with 14 bases separating them. CDR3 length: 14 residues. The CDR3, as DNA: TGTGCCAGCAGAACCTCTTTAGCTCACAATGAGCAGTTCTTC. Encoded protein: CASRTSLAHNEQFF.

Note on this clonotype: This could be a read error, since a much larger clone is one nucleotide away. The V and J genes are TRBV29-1 and TRBJ1-4, with D unclear. The germline gives CDR1 SQVTM, CDR2 ANQGSEA. The V end was cut by 4 bases, the J end by 1 base, with 13 bases between. The CDR3 consists of 15 residues. This CDR3 reads CSVGNLKITNEKLFF. The CDR3 coding sequence is TGCAGCGTTGGGAACCTCAAGATAACTAATGAAAAACTGTTTTTT.

The gene calls are TRBV28 and TRBJ2-2, with D hard to call. The CDR3 is made up of 15 amino acids. V gave up 2 bases and J gave up 1 base, with 8 bases separating them. Per germline, CDR1 MDHEN and CDR2 SYDVKM. CDR3 nucleotides: TGTGCCAGCAGTTTACGTCGGTGGAACACCGGGGAGCTGTTTTTT. Amino acids: CASSLRRWNTGELFF. Supplemented by reference TRBV28 and TRBJ2-2, the full variable domain reads DVKVTQSSRYLVKRTGEKVFLECVQDMDHENMFWYRQDPGLGLRLIYFSYDVKMKEKGDIPEGYSVSREKKERFSLILESASTNQTSMYLCASSLRRWNTGELFFGEGSRLTVL.

This chain connects TRBV10-2 to TRBJ1-1, with a possible D match to TRBD1 (6 bases). The germline V gene encodes CDR1 WSHSY and CDR2 SAAADI. Trimming took 3 bases from V and 3 from J, leaving 14 bases between them. CDR3 length: 15 amino acids. The CDR3 coding sequence is TGCGCCAGCAGTGAATCACAGGGACTGGACACTGAAGCTTTCTTT. This translates into CASSESQGLDTEAFF.

The CDR3 nucleotides read TGTGCCAGCAGCTCAACCAGGGGGCAGAGCGATACGCAGTATTTT. Protein: CASSSTRGQSDTQYF. The V gene is TRBV11-1, the J gene TRBJ2-3, with TRBD1 matching over 8 bases. J was trimmed by 6 bases and V by 4 bases; bases with no gene match: 9. There are 15 residues in the CDR3. CDR1 and CDR2 (germline): SGHAT, FQDESV (reference sequence).

V gene TRBV20-1 combines with J gene TRBJ1-2; tentatively, D is TRBD1 (5 bases). Germline loops: CDR1 DFQATT, CDR2 SNEGSKA (reference sequence). The CDR3 length is 15 residues. Trimming cost V 2 bases and J 0 bases, with 13 bases left between them. In nucleotides, the CDR3 is TGCAGTGCTAGACATGGAGGGGAAGCTAACTATGGCTACACCTTC. Translation: CSARHGGEANYGYTF.

Regarding this clonotype: Because the CDR3 is missing its conserved closing phenylalanine or tryptophan, this is likely a read error. The chain has TRBV11-3 and TRBJ2-5; TRBD1 matches 8 bases. Germline assignment: CDR1 SGHNT and CDR2 YENEEA. This CDR3 region has 16 residues. V dropped 4 bases and J dropped 2; count of bases not matched to a gene: 9. In DNA, the CDR3 is TGTGCCAGCAGCTCGGGGACAGGTCGTTCACAAGAGACCCAGTACCTC. This encodes CASSSGTGRSQETQYL.

This clonotype appeared many times. V gene TRBV20-1 combines with J gene TRBJ2-3; a weak D match, TRBD2 (6 bases). CDR1 is DFQATT and CDR2 is SNEGSKA in the germline V gene (reference sequence). This CDR3 contains 14 residues. Trimming shortened V by 4 bases and J by 0 bases, and 11 bases separated the two germline ends. The CDR3 region has the DNA TGCAGTGCTATTCTAGCGCCTAGCACAGATACGCAGTATTTT. This translates into CSAILAPSTDTQYF.

This clonotype was recorded many times. The chain recombines TRBV5-8 with TRBJ1-1; D remains unclear. The V and J ends lost 0 bases and 1 base respectively, with 4 bases between them. CDR1 and CDR2 (germline): SGHTS, YDEGEE. The CDR3 covers 13 residues. The CDR3 spells CASSLDKNTEAFF. CDR3 bases: TGTGCCAGCAGCTTGGACAAGAACACTGAAGCTTTCTTT.

A note on this clonotype: A much larger clone differs from this one at a single base, so this may be a read error. Here the CDR3 DNA reads TGCGCCAGCAGCCAAGGCCCTGCAGGTGGCTACACCTTC. Encoded protein: CASSQGPAGGYTF. The rearrangement uses TRBV4-3 and TRBJ1-2; no clear D gene. CDR3 length: 13 residues. The V gene's germline CDR1 is LGHNA and CDR2 YSLEER. V gave up 1 base and J gave up 7 bases, with 10 bases separating them.

This chain joins TRBV5-4 and TRBJ2-3; 10 bases agree with TRBD2. The CDR3 covers 17 residues. Germline CDR1 and CDR2: SGHNT and YYREEE (reference sequence). V trimming: 0 bases; J trimming: 0 bases; junction bases outside the gene matches: 4. The DNA of the CDR3 is TGTGCCAGCAGCTTGGGGGCGACTAGCGGGAGCACAGATACGCAGTATTTT. Translating it yields CASSLGATSGSTDTQYF. The full variable domain, with the rest looked up from reference TRBV5-4 and TRBJ2-3, is ETGVTQSPTHLIKTRGQQVTLRCSSQSGHNTVSWYQQALGQGPQFIFQYYREEENGRGNFPPRFSGLQFPNYSSELNVNALELDDSALYLCASSLGATSGSTDTQYFGPGTRLTVL.

The table lists this clonotype with a few counts. This chain connects TRBV10-2 to TRBJ1-2; D not certain. The CDR3 runs to 13 residues. V was pared by 8 bases and J by 4 bases, with 14 bases between. The germline V gene has CDR1 WSHSY and CDR2 SAAADI. CDR3 sequence reads: CASYAAGIYGYTF. CDR3 DNA sequence: TGCGCCAGCTACGCAGCCGGGATCTATGGCTACACCTTC.

This clonotype was recorded many times. The chain carries TRBV7-2 and TRBJ1-2; D perhaps matches TRBD1 (5 bases). The CDR3 is made up of 14 amino acids. Germline assignment: CDR1 SGHTA and CDR2 FQGNSA. V was trimmed by 5 bases and J by 0 bases, leaving 10 bases between them. The CDR3 sequence: CASSPTGANYGYTF. In nucleotides, the CDR3 is TGTGCCAGCAGCCCCACGGGGGCTAACTATGGCTACACCTTC.

The V call is TRBV20-1, the J call TRBJ2-3; 13 bases map to TRBD2. J gave up 0 bases and V 7 bases, and 1 base lay outside the gene matches. The CDR3 runs to 14 residues. CDR1 and CDR2 (germline): DFQATT, SNEGSKA (reference sequence). CDR3 amino acids: CSVLAGGSTDTQYF. The CDR3, as DNA: TGCAGTGTACTAGCGGGAGGGAGCACAGATACGCAGTATTTT.

The gene calls are TRBV5-1 and TRBJ1-1, with 7 bases matching TRBD1. In germline, CDR1 is SGHRS, CDR2 YFSETQ. Losses at the gene ends were 4 bases for V and 3 bases for J; bases not matched to a gene: 9. This CDR3 is built from 15 residues. CDR3 residues: CASSLQGDSYTEAFF. The CDR3 DNA sequence: TGCGCCAGCAGCCTGCAGGGGGATAGTTACACTGAAGCTTTCTTT.

Turning to this clonotype: Without the conserved terminal phenylalanine or tryptophan, this CDR3 likely stems from a read error. The chain employs TRBV27 and TRBJ2-7; perhaps TRBD1 as D (6 bases). Germline V CDR1 and CDR2: MNHEY, SMNVEV (reference sequence). V was shortened by 6 bases and J by 7 bases, with 22 bases between the two germline ends. The CDR3 loop spans 15 amino acids. CDR3 nucleotide sequence: TGTGCCAGCAGGGGGACACAGGGAAGCACTAGGGAGCAGTACCTC. It codes for CASRGTQGSTREQYL.

The V gene is TRBV19, the J gene TRBJ1-2; TRBD1 matches 7 bases. CDR3 length: 15 amino acids. The germline CDR1 and CDR2 sequences are LNHDA and SQIVND (reference sequence). The junction had 10 bases not matched to a gene; V was cut back by 5 bases and J by 4 bases. Written as DNA, the CDR3 is TGTGCCAGTAGTCCTACTGACAGGGTGGGCTATGGCTACACCTTC. This translates into CASSPTDRVGYGYTF.

This clonotype was detected a few times. The CDR3, as DNA: TGTGCCAGCAGCGTCGGGACCAGCACCTACGAGCAGTACTTC. Its translation: CASSVGTSTYEQYF. This rearrangement joins TRBV9 to TRBJ2-7, with D tentatively TRBD1 or TRBD2 (5 bases each). The CDR3 is made up of 14 amino acids. Germline V gene sequence: CDR1 SGDLS, CDR2 YYNGEE. Deletions cut 2 bases from V and 2 bases from J, with 11 bases between.